The subject of this entry is one T cell receptor beta chain. The protocol was immunoSEQ multiplex PCR, while the TCRdb copy is restricted to in-frame clones and leaves out a portion. The sample holds tens of thousands of clones, around 80% seen once. The sample is drawn from a study of blood T cell repertoires in COVID-19. This TCR was sampled from a man in his sixties with active or convalescent COVID-19. Sequenced material: peripheral blood.

CDR3 in amino acids: CASSFPDHSGSRRGYTF. CDR3 DNA sequence: TGCGCCAGCAGCTTCCCTGATCATTCCGGGTCCAGAAGAGGCTACACCTTC. V is TRBV5-1 and J is TRBJ1-2; D unclear. Trimming shortened V by 2 bases and J by 8 bases, and 25 bases separated the two germline ends. The CDR3 is made up of 17 amino acids. Germline CDR1 and CDR2: SGHRS and YFSETQ.